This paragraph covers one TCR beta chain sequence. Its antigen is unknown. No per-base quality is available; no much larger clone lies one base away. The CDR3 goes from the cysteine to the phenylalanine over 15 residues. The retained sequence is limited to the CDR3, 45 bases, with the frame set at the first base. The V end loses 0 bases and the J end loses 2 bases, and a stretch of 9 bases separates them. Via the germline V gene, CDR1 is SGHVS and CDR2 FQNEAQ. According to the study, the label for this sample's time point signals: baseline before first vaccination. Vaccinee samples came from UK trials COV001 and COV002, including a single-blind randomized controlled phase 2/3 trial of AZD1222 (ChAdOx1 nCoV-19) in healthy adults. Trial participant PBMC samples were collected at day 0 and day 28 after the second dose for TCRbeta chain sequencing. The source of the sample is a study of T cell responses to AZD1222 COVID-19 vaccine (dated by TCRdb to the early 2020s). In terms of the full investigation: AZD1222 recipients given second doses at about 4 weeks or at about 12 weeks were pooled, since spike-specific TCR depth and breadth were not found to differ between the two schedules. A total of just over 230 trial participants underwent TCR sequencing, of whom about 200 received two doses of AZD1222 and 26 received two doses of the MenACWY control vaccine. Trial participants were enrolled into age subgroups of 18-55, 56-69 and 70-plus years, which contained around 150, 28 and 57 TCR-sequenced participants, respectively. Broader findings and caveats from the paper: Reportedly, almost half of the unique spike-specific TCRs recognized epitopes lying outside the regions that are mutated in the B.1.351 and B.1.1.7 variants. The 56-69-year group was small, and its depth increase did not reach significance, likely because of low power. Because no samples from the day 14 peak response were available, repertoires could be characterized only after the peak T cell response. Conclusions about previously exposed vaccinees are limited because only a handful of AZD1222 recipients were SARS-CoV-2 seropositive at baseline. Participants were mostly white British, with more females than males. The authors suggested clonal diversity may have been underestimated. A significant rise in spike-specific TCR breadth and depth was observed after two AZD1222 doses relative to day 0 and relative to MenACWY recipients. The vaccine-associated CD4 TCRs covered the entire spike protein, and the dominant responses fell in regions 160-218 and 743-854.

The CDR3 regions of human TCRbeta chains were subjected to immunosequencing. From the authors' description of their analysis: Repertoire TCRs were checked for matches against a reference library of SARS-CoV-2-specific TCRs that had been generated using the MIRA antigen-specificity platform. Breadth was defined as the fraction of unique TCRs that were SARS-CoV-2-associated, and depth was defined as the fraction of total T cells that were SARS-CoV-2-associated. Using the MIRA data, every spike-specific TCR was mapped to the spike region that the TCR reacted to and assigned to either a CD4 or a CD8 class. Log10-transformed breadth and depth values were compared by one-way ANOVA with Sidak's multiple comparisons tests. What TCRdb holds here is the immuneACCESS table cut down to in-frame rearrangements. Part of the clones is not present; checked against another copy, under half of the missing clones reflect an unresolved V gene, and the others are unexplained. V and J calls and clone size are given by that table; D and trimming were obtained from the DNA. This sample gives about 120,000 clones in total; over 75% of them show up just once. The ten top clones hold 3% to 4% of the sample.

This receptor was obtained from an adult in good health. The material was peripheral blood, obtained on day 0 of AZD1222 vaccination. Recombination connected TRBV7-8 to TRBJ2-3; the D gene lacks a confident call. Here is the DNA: TGTGCCAGCAGCTTAGCTCTGGGCCCCACAGATACGCAGTATTTT. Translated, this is CASSLALGPTDTQYF.